This passage covers 18 T cell receptor beta chains from one sample sequenced in a study of cytomegalovirus exposure and HLA in healthy donors (dated by TCRdb to about 2017). Library preparation employed the immunoSEQ multiplex PCR assay. For the multiplex PCR, a mixture combining 60 forward primers for TCR Vbeta segments and 13 reverse primers for TCR Jbeta segments was used. This is the immuneACCESS table as TCRdb keeps it, with only in-frame sequences that have V and J called. A part of the clones is gone; compared with another copy, unresolved V genes explain less than half, and the rest is unexplained. This sample lists around 170,000 clones; around 73% were detected once. The top ten constitute 2% to 2.5% of the sample. The material sequenced was PBMCs. Every receptor here comes from a man in his sixties in good health and CMV-seronegative.

The chain joins TRBV5-1 to TRBJ1-5, with D hard to call. V was cut by 4 bases and J by 4 bases, with 9 bases left in between. The germline V gene has CDR1 SGHRS and CDR2 YFSETQ. CDR3 size: 13 residues. The CDR3 DNA follows: TGCGCCAGCAGCGGAGACGGAAATCAGCCCCAGCATTTT. Its protein product is CASSGDGNQPQHF.

The chain carries TRBV29-1 and TRBJ2-1; D not resolved. V was pared by 3 bases and J by 9 bases, with 15 bases between. This CDR3 spans 13 amino acids. CDR1 and CDR2 from the germline V gene are SQVTM and ANQGSEA. CDR3 DNA: TGCAGCGTTGATGAAGCCTCACTTGGTGAGCAGTTCTTC. This translates into CSVDEASLGEQFF.

This chain links TRBV2 with TRBJ1-2; D is perhaps TRBD1 (6 bases). The CDR3 runs to 13 residues. Trimming stripped 6 bases from V and 0 bases from J, with 8 bases between. The germline CDR1 and CDR2 sequences are SNHLY and FYNNEI. CDR3 nucleotide sequence: TGTGCCAGCAGCGACAGGTCTAACTATGGCTACACCTTC. Translated: CASSDRSNYGYTF.

The chain joins TRBV6-1 to TRBJ1-2; 7 bases align to TRBD1. The CDR3 spans 13 residues. The trim removed 4 bases at V and 8 bases at J, leaving 7 bases unmatched. Germline assignment: CDR1 MNHNS and CDR2 SASEGT. DNA for the CDR3: TGTGCCAGCAGTGTGCAGGGGGGTGAAGGCTACACCTTC. Encoded protein: CASSVQGGEGYTF.

This chain links TRBV6-1 with TRBJ2-4, with D maybe TRBD2 (5 bases). Germline CDR1 reads MNHNS; CDR2 reads SASEGT. Trimming removed 6 bases at V and 3 bases at J, with 15 bases between. The CDR3 consists of 15 residues. Here the CDR3 DNA reads TGTGCCAGCAGGAGGGCCGGGGTTGACAAAAACATTCAGTACTTC. Residues: CASRRAGVDKNIQYF.

CDR3 coding DNA: TGTGCCACCAGCCCTCCTTCGCGGGGGGCGAATGAGCAGTACTTC. Amino acid sequence: CATSPPSRGANEQYF. The V gene is TRBV15, the J gene TRBJ2-7, with 8 bases aligning to TRBD2. The CDR3 runs to 15 residues. Trimming cost V 5 bases and J 7 bases; bases outside gene matches: 13. Germline V gene lookup returns CDR1 LNHNV and CDR2 YYDKDF (reference sequence).

This clone appeared once. J is TRBJ1-6 and V is TRBV6-4; D gene uncertain. V lost 0 bases and J 7 bases, leaving 10 bases between the germline ends. From germline, CDR1 is MRHNA and CDR2 SNTAGT. This CDR3 has 15 amino acids. CDR3 DNA sequence: TGTGCCAGCAGTGACTCGAACAGATACAATTCACCCCTCCACTTT. Translation: CASSDSNRYNSPLHF.

The rearrangement joins TRBV2 to TRBJ2-7, with D unclear. Germline CDR1 reads SNHLY; CDR2 reads FYNNEI. This CDR3 is built from 11 residues. Trimming stripped 2 bases from V and 7 bases from J, with 6 bases between. The CDR3 spells CASSEIREQYF. CDR3 coding DNA: TGTGCCAGCAGTGAAATCAGGGAGCAGTACTTC.

This sequence joins TRBV9 and TRBJ2-7, with D perhaps matching TRBD2 (6 bases). Germline-derived CDR1 and CDR2 are SGDLS and YYNGEE. The CDR3 has 18 amino acids. Trimming removed 0 bases at V and 1 base at J, with 20 bases between. CDR3 nucleotides: TGTGCCAGCAGCGTAGCTCCTCTCGGAGCGGGCGGATCCTACGAGCAGTACTTC. Translation: CASSVAPLGAGGSYEQYF. Full variable domain (outside the CDR3, taken from reference TRBV9 and TRBJ2-7): DSGVTQTPKHLITATGQRVTLRCSPRSGDLSVYWYQQSLDQGLQFLIQYYNGEERAKGNILERFSAQQFPDLHSELNLSSLELGDSALYFCASSVAPLGAGGSYEQYFGPGTRLTVT.

The chain has TRBV10-3 and TRBJ1-2; 8 positions match TRBD1. V shed 10 bases and J 7 bases; nucleotides not matched to a gene: 8. The CDR3 extends over 12 amino acids. CDR1 ENHRY and CDR2 SYGVKD come from the germline V gene. The CDR3 DNA follows: TGTGCCAGTAGCCAGGGGGCGAGTGGCTACACCTTC. This sequence encodes CASSQGASGYTF.

V gene TRBV5-4 combines with J gene TRBJ2-7; TRBD2 aligns across 9 bases. This CDR3 is 16 amino acids long. Germline values: CDR1 SGHNT, CDR2 YYREEE (reference sequence). Losses at the gene ends were 4 bases for V and 4 bases for J; bases not matched to a gene: 12. The CDR3: CASSHGGGGGVYEQYF. As DNA, the CDR3 is TGTGCCAGCAGCCACGGGGGCGGGGGGGGCGTTTACGAGCAGTACTTC.

V and J are TRBV7-9 and TRBJ1-2; TRBD1 matches at 10 bases. Germline V gene lookup returns CDR1 SEHNR and CDR2 FQNEAQ (reference sequence). This CDR3 is 14 amino acids long. V lost 5 bases and J lost 7; bases outside the gene matches: 7. The CDR3 nucleotides read TGTGCCAGCAGCCCGGGACAGGGGACCCTTGGCTACACCTTC. It yields the protein CASSPGQGTLGYTF.

This clone was seen a few times. The chain is built from TRBV6-5 and TRBJ2-3; 7 bases fit TRBD1. The CDR3 spans 15 residues. Per germline, CDR1 MNHEY and CDR2 SVGAGI. Trimming at V came to 6 bases and at J to 2 bases, leaving 8 bases not matched to a gene. In DNA, the CDR3 is TGTGCCAGCAGGTCACCGGGACAGCCCACAGATACGCAGTATTTT. Residues: CASRSPGQPTDTQYF.

The chain has TRBV7-3 and TRBJ2-7; 10 bases match TRBD1. The CDR3 sequence is 15 residues long. Trimming removed 4 bases from V and 2 bases from J; junction bases left unmatched: 5. CDR1 is SGHTA, CDR2 FQGTGA, per germline. Written as DNA, the CDR3 is TGTGCCAGCAGCTCTGGGACAGGGGTCCCCTACGAGCAGTACTTC. Protein product: CASSSGTGVPYEQYF.

V gene TRBV5-8 combines with J gene TRBJ2-3; 9 bases line up with TRBD2. V shed 3 bases, J shed 6 bases, and the junction held 5 bases outside the gene matches. CDR1 is SGHTS, CDR2 YDEGEE, per germline. This CDR3 region has 14 residues. CDR3 nucleotide sequence: TGTGCCAGCAGCTGGCGGGGGGGCCTTGATACGCAGTATTTT. It codes for CASSWRGGLDTQYF.

This clone was observed a few times. J is TRBJ2-7 and V is TRBV5-4, with TRBD1 as a possible D gene (6 bases). Germline V gene lookup returns CDR1 SGHNT and CDR2 YYREEE (reference sequence). Trimming removed 1 base at V and 6 bases at J, with 11 bases between. The CDR3 has 13 residues. CDR3 region: CASSLLGQREQYF. The CDR3 DNA reads TGTGCCAGCAGCTTGTTGGGACAACGCGAGCAGTACTTC. The whole variable domain, remainder taken from reference TRBV5-4 and TRBJ2-7, is ETGVTQSPTHLIKTRGQQVTLRCSSQSGHNTVSWYQQALGQGPQFIFQYYREEENGRGNFPPRFSGLQFPNYSSELNVNALELDDSALYLCASSLLGQREQYFGPGTRLTVT.

The chain couples TRBV10-2 to TRBJ1-2, with D unclear. Trimming left V 9 bases short and J 1 base short, with 15 bases between. The CDR3 spans 14 residues. Germline V lookup: CDR1 WSHSY, CDR2 SAAADI. CDR3: CASSPGNLNYGYTF. The CDR3 DNA reads as TGCGCCAGTTCCCCGGGAAATCTTAACTATGGCTACACCTTC.

The genes are TRBV5-1 and TRBJ2-7, with D perhaps matching TRBD1 (5 bases). Germline-derived CDR1 and CDR2 are SGHRS and YFSETQ. The V end lost 0 bases, the J end lost 4 bases, and 8 bases lay between the germline ends. The CDR3 has 13 amino acids. The CDR3 DNA is TGCGCCAGCAGCTTGGGGTCAGGGTACGAGCAGTACTTC. Its translation: CASSLGSGYEQYF.